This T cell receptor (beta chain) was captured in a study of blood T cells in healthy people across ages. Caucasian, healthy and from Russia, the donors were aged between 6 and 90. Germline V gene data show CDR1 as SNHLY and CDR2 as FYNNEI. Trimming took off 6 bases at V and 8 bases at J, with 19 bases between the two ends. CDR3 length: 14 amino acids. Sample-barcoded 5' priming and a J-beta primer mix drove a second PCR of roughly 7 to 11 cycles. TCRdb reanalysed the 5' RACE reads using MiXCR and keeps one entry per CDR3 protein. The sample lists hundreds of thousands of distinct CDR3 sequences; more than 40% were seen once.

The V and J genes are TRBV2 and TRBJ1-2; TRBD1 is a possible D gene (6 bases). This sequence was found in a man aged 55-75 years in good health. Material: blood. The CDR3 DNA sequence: TGTGCCAGCAGCTTCTCGGCAGGGGCGGGAGGCTACACCTTC. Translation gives CASSFSAGAGGYTF.